The present TCR beta chain was sequenced within a study of cytomegalovirus exposure and HLA in healthy donors. At the level of the study: The same platform was used for the 120 validation repertoires and the 600 to 850 first-cohort repertoires, a later analysis reported.

Study conclusions and caveats: Overall, approximately 150 TCR beta chains were annotated as cytomegalovirus-associated. Reportedly, diagnosis of cytomegalovirus status by the classifier showed high specificity and sensitivity.

Repertoires were generated with immunoSEQ multiplex PCR, while TCRdb's copy carries only in-frame clones and drops some. The data contain a few hundred thousand clones, around 86% of them singletons. The validation cohort, a group of 90 to 150 subjects, included the donors and was separate from the roughly 620-subject first cohort. The CDR3 runs to 16 residues. CDR1 and CDR2 from the germline V gene are SGHVS and FNYEAQ. V was clipped by 4 bases and J by 6 bases; unmatched bases: 7. This clone was counted between two and nine times. Its antigen is still unknown. The TCR was taken from a woman between 18 and 30 years old in good health and CMV-seronegative. Sequencing input: PBMCs. The chain employs TRBV7-6 and TRBJ2-2; 11 bases agree with TRBD1. CDR3 DNA sequence: TGTGCCAGCAGCTCTCGTGCGGGACAGGGGGCCGGGGAGCTGTTTTTT. The encoded protein is CASSSRAGQGAGELFF.